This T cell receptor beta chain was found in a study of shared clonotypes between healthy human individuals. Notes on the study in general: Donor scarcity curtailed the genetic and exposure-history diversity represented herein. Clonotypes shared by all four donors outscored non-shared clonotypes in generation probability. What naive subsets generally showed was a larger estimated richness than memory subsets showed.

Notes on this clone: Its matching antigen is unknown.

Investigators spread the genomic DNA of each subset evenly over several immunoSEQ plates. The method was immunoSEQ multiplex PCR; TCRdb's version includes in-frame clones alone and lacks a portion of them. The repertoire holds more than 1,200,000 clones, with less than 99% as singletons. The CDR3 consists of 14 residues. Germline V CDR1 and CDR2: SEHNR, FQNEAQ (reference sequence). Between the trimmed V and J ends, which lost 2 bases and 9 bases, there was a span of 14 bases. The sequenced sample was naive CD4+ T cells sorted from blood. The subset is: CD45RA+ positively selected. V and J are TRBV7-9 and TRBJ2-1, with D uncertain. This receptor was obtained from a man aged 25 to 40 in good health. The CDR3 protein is CASSLSDRDGEQFF. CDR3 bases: TGTGCCAGCAGCTTATCGGACCGAGACGGTGAGCAGTTCTTC.